A single T cell receptor beta chain is shown here with its context. What it recognizes is unknown. This sample was taken from a study of T cell repertoires in ileal Crohn's disease. Study-wide findings and caveats: Active smokers at surgery had more clonal expansions than non-smokers. Mucosal expansions were suggested to be mainly CD8 T cells.

TCRB immunosequencing input was roughly 530 nanograms of biopsy DNA per sample. Produced via immunoSEQ multiplex PCR; TCRdb's table is partial and in-frame only. In the table there are fewer than 3,000 clones, under 70% of which are singletons. This CDR3 region has 14 residues. V was trimmed by 0 bases and J by 6 bases, leaving 14 bases between them. Germline lookup yields CDR1 SQVTM and CDR2 ANQGSEA. This TCR came from an adult with Crohn's disease. The chain employs TRBV29-1 and TRBJ1-1; D may be TRBD1 (6 bases). The sequenced sample consisted of ileal tissue. CDR3 DNA: TGCAGCGTTGAAGATTCGGGGGGCAGTGCTGAAGCTTTCTTT. Its translation is CSVEDSGGSAEAFF.